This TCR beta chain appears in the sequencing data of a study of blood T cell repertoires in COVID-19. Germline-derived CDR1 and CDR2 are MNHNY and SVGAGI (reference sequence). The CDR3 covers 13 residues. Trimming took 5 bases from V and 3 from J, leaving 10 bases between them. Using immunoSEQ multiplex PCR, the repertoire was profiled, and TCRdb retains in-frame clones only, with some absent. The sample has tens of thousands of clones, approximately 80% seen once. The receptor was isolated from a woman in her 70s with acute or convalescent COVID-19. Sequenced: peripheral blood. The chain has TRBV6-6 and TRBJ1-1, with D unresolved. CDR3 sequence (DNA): TGTGCCAGCAGTCATTTGAGGGACACTGAAGCTTTCTTT. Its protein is CASSHLRDTEAFF.